The T cell receptor beta chain under discussion was sequenced for a study of regulatory T cells in long-lasting Graves disease. Study-wide results and limits: There were preferences for TRBV28, TRBJ1-2 and TRBJ2-5 in persistent disease.

The TCR beta library used iRepertoire HTBI primers with Arm-PCR amplification of CDR3. TCRdb re-called the multiplex PCR reads through MiXCR, storing one row per CDR3 protein. The sample records fewer than 650,000 distinct CDR3 sequences, approximately 15% being singletons. This sample's time point: newly diagnosed GD, antithyroid drugs for less than 3 months. RNA isolated from PBMCs was used to make the TCR library. As collected, the peripheral blood samples measured 7 to 9.5 milliliters each and went into EDTA tubes. Per the germline V gene, CDR1 is MDHEN and CDR2 is SYDVKM. The CDR3 covers 14 residues. The V gene end was trimmed by 7 bases and the J gene end by 7 bases; junction bases not matched to a gene: 6. This clonotype has ten or more counts. Its antigen is unidentified. In addition, the sample was reused for a study of T cells in Graves' hyperthyroidism and ophthalmopathy. This second report adds: Any patient presenting with uncontrolled infection, other autoimmune disease, pregnancy or lactation was left out. HTBI primers drove first-round RT-PCR of the TCR CDR3.

The clonotype comes from a woman in her 30s with Graves disease. Sequences were derived from peripheral blood mononuclear cells (PBMCs), sampled at new diagnosis, from a patient treated with antithyroid drugs. This chain joins TRBV28 and TRBJ2-1; TRBD2 aligns across 11 bases. The CDR3 loop reads CASNPGLAGNEQFF. CDR3 DNA: TGTGCCAGCAACCCTGGACTAGCGGGTAATGAGCAGTTCTTC.